This T cell receptor beta chain appears in the sequencing data of a study of identical twins. Study conclusions and caveats: Abundant beta clonotypes from cord blood bore fewer insertions; memory repertoires lacked this pattern. Twin-shared out-of-frame alpha sequences showed excess low generation probability.

As regards this clonotype: Its specificity is not known.

Using its own MiXCR run on the 5' RACE reads, TCRdb lists one record per CDR3 protein. The data show roughly 1.6 million distinct CDR3 sequences, roughly 35% seen once. V was shortened by 6 bases and J by 5 bases, with 8 bases between the two germline ends. This CDR3 contains 12 residues. Germline CDR1 KGHDR, CDR2 SFDVKD. J is TRBJ2-3 and V is TRBV24-1; D assignment may be TRBD1 or TRBD2 (5 bases each). This sequence originates from a newborn girl in good health. The sequenced sample was cord blood. The DNA for the CDR3 is TGTGCCACCAGTAAGAGGGGAGATACGCAGTATTTT. Translated, it gives CATSKRGDTQYF.